This passage covers 28 T cell receptor beta chains from one sample sequenced in a study of post-analysis software for immune sequencing data. Findings of the study overall: Controls had lower frequencies than patients of about 5 TRBV segments, which included TRBV5-6, TRBV5-1 and TRBV20-1.

Carried by the TCR beta cDNA libraries were unique molecular identifiers. TCRdb fed the PCR reads into MiXCR, producing one record per CDR3 protein. The data hold around 710,000 distinct CDR3 sequences, with around 42% observed a single time. Their recognized antigens are unknown. Sample: blood. These receptors originate from a girl between 10 and 17 years old with multiple sclerosis.

The chain is built from TRBV12-3 or TRBV12-4 and TRBJ2-3; 10 nucleotides align to TRBD1. CDR3 length equals 14 residues. The V and J ends lost 5 bases and 5 bases, in that order; junction bases with no gene match: 4. The CDR3 DNA reads TGTGCCAGCAGTCCCAGGGACAGGGGAGATACGCAGTATTTT. Protein sequence: CASSPRDRGDTQYF.

This chain uses TRBV4-3 with TRBJ2-4, with TRBD2 matching 7 bases. The CDR3 consists of 14 residues. V shed 0 bases and J 13 bases; nucleotides not matched to a gene: 9. Germline V lookup: CDR1 LGHNA, CDR2 YSLEER. The CDR3 protein is CASSQDRVLREQYF. For the CDR3, the DNA is TGCGCCAGCAGCCAAGACCGGGTATTGCGGGAGCAGTACTTC.

This clonotype was found a few times. The V and J genes are TRBV20-1 and TRBJ2-1; weak D call: TRBD2 (5 bases). Trimming took off 0 bases at V and 0 bases at J, with 12 bases between the two ends. Germline CDR1 DFQATT, CDR2 SNEGSKA (reference sequence). The CDR3 is 16 amino acids. CDR3 DNA: TGCAGTGCTAGAGATCCCAGCGGAGCCTCCTACAATGAGCAGTTCTTC. Translated: CSARDPSGASYNEQFF.

This clonotype was counted between two and nine times. The rearrangement uses TRBV6-5 and TRBJ1-2; D is unresolved. V lost 10 bases and J lost 0, with 9 bases in between. This CDR3 comprises 12 residues. Germline CDR1 is MNHEY and CDR2 is SVGAGI. In DNA, the CDR3 is TGTGCCACCGCCCGGCCTAACTATGGCTACACCTTC. It translates to CATARPNYGYTF.

The rearrangement links TRBV14 to TRBJ2-1; TRBD1 or TRBD2 may be the D gene (6 bases each). The length of the CDR3 is 18 residues. Germline V gene sequence: CDR1 SGHDN, CDR2 FVKESK. The V end was cut by 1 base, the J end by 6 bases, with 22 bases between. The CDR3 is CASSQGVGGVSPSNEQFF. The CDR3, as DNA: TGTGCCAGCAGCCAAGGAGTGGGGGGCGTGTCGCCTAGCAATGAGCAGTTCTTC.

This clonotype was detected a few times. The genes are TRBV29-1 and TRBJ2-1; no reliable D call. V was cut by 8 bases and J by 8 bases, with 13 bases left in between. The CDR3 is made up of 11 amino acids. Germline values: CDR1 SQVTM, CDR2 ANQGSEA. The CDR3 DNA sequence: TGCAGCACCTGCCCGGGCGATGAGCAGTTCTTC. The encoded protein is CSTCPGDEQFF.

The chain carries TRBV12-3 or TRBV12-4 and TRBJ1-2, with D possibly being TRBD1 (5 bases). V was clipped by 6 bases and J by 6 bases, with 17 bases between them. CDR3 size: 14 residues. The CDR3 region has the DNA TGTGCCAGCAGCTGGGGGGGTCCCTCCGATGGCTACACCTTC. Amino acids: CASSWGGPSDGYTF.

This clonotype was found a few times. The chain links TRBV12-3 or TRBV12-4 to TRBJ2-1; TRBD2 matches at 14 bases. Losses at the gene ends were 3 bases for V and 10 bases for J; bases not matched to a gene: 8. The CDR3 totals 16 residues. For the CDR3, the DNA is TGTGCCAGCAGTTTTACTGGGACTAGCGGGGGAAAGGAGCAGTTCTTC. This codes for CASSFTGTSGGKEQFF.

The chain recombines TRBV25-1 with TRBJ2-5, with D possibly matching TRBD1 (5 bases). Trimming took off 2 bases at V and 4 bases at J, with 11 bases between the two ends. Per germline, CDR1 MGHDK and CDR2 SYGVNS. The CDR3 has 14 amino acids. DNA for the CDR3: TGTGCCAGCAGTGAAGATGCAGGGCGAGAGACCCAGTACTTC. Translated: CASSEDAGRETQYF.

This chain connects TRBV24-1 to TRBJ2-5; 8 positions match TRBD1. This CDR3 is built from 16 residues. Germline CDR1 KGHDR, CDR2 SFDVKD. The V and J ends lost 4 bases and 5 bases, in that order; junction bases with no gene match: 11. This CDR3 is CATSDPRQGISETQYF. The CDR3 region has the DNA TGTGCCACCAGTGACCCCCGACAGGGGATAAGTGAGACCCAGTACTTC.

Comments on this clonotype: At one end, the junction sequence differs from germline, possibly due to a read error. The chain couples TRBV12-3 or TRBV12-4 to TRBJ2-7; 9 bases are a match to TRBD1. This CDR3 is built from 15 residues. CDR3 sequence: CASSRGQGNSSEQYF. In nucleotides, the CDR3 is TGTGCCAGCAGCCGCGGACAGGGGAATTCCTCCGAGCAGTACTTC.

The chain joins TRBV29-1 to TRBJ1-1, with unresolved D. The CDR3 sequence is 11 residues long. Trimming stripped 1 base from V and 4 bases from J, with 4 bases between. In germline, CDR1 is SQVTM, CDR2 ANQGSEA. The chain's CDR3 is CSVEGATEAFF. For the CDR3, the DNA is TGCAGCGTTGAAGGGGCCACTGAAGCTTTCTTT.

V is TRBV20-1 and J is TRBJ2-5, with 8 nucleotides matching TRBD2. V lost 4 bases to trimming and J lost 5 bases; unmatched junction nucleotides: 9. CDR1 is DFQATT, CDR2 SNEGSKA, per germline (reference sequence). This CDR3 has 14 residues. This CDR3 is CSATGLALRETQYF. The CDR3, as DNA: TGCAGTGCTACAGGACTAGCTCTTAGGGAGACCCAGTACTTC.

This clonotype was seen only a few times. The chain carries TRBV6-5 and TRBJ2-7, with D hard to call. Trimming cost V 7 bases and J 5 bases, with 18 bases left between them. This CDR3 has 14 amino acids. Per germline, CDR1 MNHEY and CDR2 SVGAGI. In DNA form, the CDR3 reads TGTGCCAGCAACCCGACTTTAGGAGCTCACGAGCAGTACTTC. Protein sequence: CASNPTLGAHEQYF.

CDR3 in amino acids: CAIRGQGGETQYF. CDR3 DNA sequence: TGTGCCATCAGGGGACAGGGGGGAGAGACCCAGTACTTC. This chain links TRBV10-3 with TRBJ2-4; TRBD1 agrees at 11 bases. Matching the DNA end better, TRBJ2-5 makes the J call doubtful. CDR1 is ENHRY and CDR2 is SYGVKD in the germline V gene. CDR3 size: 13 residues.

The rearrangement joins TRBV29-1 to TRBJ2-3; D is unclear. Germline V gene sequence: CDR1 SQVTM, CDR2 ANQGSEA. V gave up 3 bases and J gave up 2 bases, with 15 bases separating them. The CDR3 spans 15 residues. CDR3 DNA sequence: TGCAGCGTTGAGTCTGGGCAGGCTTACACAGATACGCAGTATTTT. This encodes CSVESGQAYTDTQYF.

This chain uses TRBV12-3 or TRBV12-4 with TRBJ2-1; 7 nucleotides align to TRBD2. The junction had 14 bases not matched to a gene; V was cut back by 6 bases and J by 0 bases. The CDR3 spans 18 residues. DNA of the CDR3: TGTGCCAGCAGCACCCTGGGGGGGATTAGCGGCTCCTACAATGAGCAGTTCTTC. Translating gives CASSTLGGISGSYNEQFF.

The chain carries TRBV20-1 and TRBJ2-3; D gene ambiguous. The CDR3 has 13 residues. The germline V gene has CDR1 DFQATT and CDR2 SNEGSKA (reference sequence). The V end lost 3 bases, the J end lost 1 base, and 8 bases lay between the germline ends. CDR3 sequence (DNA): TGCAGTGCTAGTACCGTTGGCACAGATACGCAGTATTTT. Protein: CSASTVGTDTQYF.

V is TRBV7-9 and J is TRBJ2-7, with a weak D call TRBD1 (5 bases). This CDR3 has 16 residues. V lost 1 base, J lost 6 bases, and 19 bases lay in between. Germline V gives CDR1 SEHNR, CDR2 FQNEAQ (reference sequence). CDR3 sequence: CASSLGSKGLTFEQYF. The CDR3 region has the DNA TGTGCCAGCAGCTTAGGGTCTAAGGGGCTGACGTTCGAGCAGTACTTC.

This clonotype was counted a few times. In DNA, the CDR3 is TGTGCCAGCAGTGAAAGTTTCCATCAGCCCCAGCATTTT. Protein: CASSESFHQPQHF. The chain joins TRBV6-1 to TRBJ1-5; no reliable D call. CDR3 length: 13 residues. Germline values: CDR1 MNHNS, CDR2 SASEGT. Trimming cost V 2 bases and J 5 bases, with 7 bases left between them.

The chain has TRBV4-1 and TRBJ2-7; 7 nucleotides line up with TRBD2. CDR3 length: 15 amino acids. Germline CDR1 MGHRA, CDR2 YSYEKL. Losses at the gene ends were 0 bases for V and 0 bases for J; bases not matched to a gene: 2. The CDR3 region has the DNA TGCGCCAGCAGCCAAGATGGGGGGGTCTCCTACGAGCAGTACTTC. Its protein product is CASSQDGGVSYEQYF.

The CDR3 sequence: CSASWGPNYGYTF. The DNA for the CDR3 is TGCAGTGCTAGTTGGGGTCCTAACTATGGCTACACCTTC. This chain uses TRBV20-1 with TRBJ1-2; no clear D. Germline V CDR1 and CDR2: DFQATT, SNEGSKA (reference sequence). The CDR3 length is 13 residues. Between the trimmed V and J ends, which lost 3 bases and 0 bases, there was a span of 8 bases.

The chain carries TRBV6-2 or TRBV6-3 and TRBJ2-1; possibly TRBD1 for D (5 bases). V lost 2 bases to trimming and J lost 3 bases, with 8 bases between them. CDR1 is MNHEY, CDR2 SVGEGT, per germline. This CDR3 contains 14 residues. The CDR3 loop is CASSYMGLYNEQFF. Here the CDR3 DNA reads TGTGCCAGCAGTTACATGGGGCTCTACAATGAGCAGTTCTTC.

The chain joins TRBV28 to TRBJ2-7; 7 nucleotides agree with TRBD2. The end of the DNA aligns better with TRBJ2-4, so the J call may be wrong. This CDR3 is built from 14 residues. Germline lookup yields CDR1 MDHEN and CDR2 SYDVKM. In DNA form, the CDR3 reads TGTGCCAGCAGTGTGGTGGGAGGGGAAAACATTCAGTACTTC. Translated, it gives CASSVVGGENIQYF.

This clonotype was seen a handful of times. This chain links TRBV7-6 with TRBJ1-2; TRBD1 matches 7 bases. This CDR3 comprises 15 residues. The germline V gene has CDR1 SGHVS and CDR2 FNYEAQ. Trimming at V came to 5 bases and at J to 2 bases, leaving 8 bases not matched to a gene. The CDR3 DNA is TGTGCCAGCAGCACAGGACCGACAGGGAACTATGGCTACACCTTC. Translated: CASSTGPTGNYGYTF.

This chain connects TRBV12-3 or TRBV12-4 to TRBJ2-1, with TRBD2 matching over 10 bases. The CDR3 covers 16 residues. V was clipped by 5 bases and J by 1 base; unmatched bases: 5. As DNA, the CDR3 is TGTGCCAGCAGTCCTCCACTAGCGGGATCCTACAATGAGCAGTTCTTC. This sequence encodes CASSPPLAGSYNEQFF.

The chain links TRBV2 to TRBJ2-3; a weak D match, TRBD2 (5 bases). Germline values: CDR1 SNHLY, CDR2 FYNNEI. The CDR3 has 13 residues. V lost 6 bases to trimming and J lost 6 bases, with 13 bases between them. For the CDR3, the DNA is TGTGCCAGCAGAGGACTTACACGGGATACGCAGTATTTT. It translates to CASRGLTRDTQYF.

The rearrangement joins TRBV3-1 to TRBJ2-7, with 8 bases that match TRBD2. The ends lost 4 bases at V and 2 bases at J; junction bases unmatched: 7. Per the germline V gene, CDR1 is LGHDT and CDR2 is YNNKEL (reference sequence). This CDR3 is 15 amino acids long. The CDR3 is CASSPLAGKPYEQYF. The CDR3, as DNA: TGTGCCAGCAGCCCCTTAGCGGGAAAACCCTACGAGCAGTACTTC.